Below are 4 T cell receptor beta chains sequenced from a single sample in a study of T-cell memory formation after mild COVID-19. TCRdb analysed the 5' RACE reads with MiXCR anew, one entry per CDR3 protein. The sample holds 400,000 to 550,000 distinct CDR3 sequences; around a quarter are singletons and the top ten take around an eighth. The specimen was PBMCs or a T cell subset sorted from them (not recorded which). These receptors originate from an adult woman who had mild COVID-19 (a few samples of this study predate the infection). Cell type and time point are not known.

This clonotype was seen at least ten times. J is TRBJ2-4 and V is TRBV4-3; either TRBD1 or TRBD2 may supply D (5 bases each). Germline V gene sequence: CDR1 LGHNA, CDR2 YSLEER. Trimming left V 4 bases short and J 10 bases short, with 11 bases between. The CDR3 spans 12 residues. CDR3 amino acids: CASSPPGAIQYF. The CDR3 bases are TGCGCCAGCAGCCCCCCCGGGGCTATTCAGTACTTC.

This clonotype was seen a handful of times. The chain carries TRBV4-2 and TRBJ2-7; 9 nucleotides match TRBD1. CDR1 LGHNA and CDR2 YNFKEQ come from the germline V gene. J lost 6 bases, V lost 1 base, and 7 bases had no gene match. The CDR3 consists of 15 residues. CDR3 loop: CASSQGQGETPEQYF. The CDR3 DNA follows: TGTGCCAGCAGCCAAGGACAGGGGGAAACGCCCGAGCAGTACTTC.

This rearrangement joins TRBV6-5 to TRBJ1-4; 10 nucleotides agree with TRBD1. The CDR3 spans 16 residues. CDR1 is MNHEY, CDR2 SVGAGI, per germline. Trimming at V came to 6 bases and at J to 4 bases, leaving 8 bases not matched to a gene. This CDR3 reads CASRPIGTGDNEKLFF. CDR3 in DNA: TGTGCCAGCAGACCTATTGGGACAGGGGATAATGAAAAACTGTTTTTT.

The V call is TRBV6-5, the J call TRBJ2-2; D perhaps matches TRBD1 (5 bases). Trimming shortened V by 6 bases and J by 6 bases, and 14 bases separated the two germline ends. The CDR3 contains 14 residues. Germline values: CDR1 MNHEY, CDR2 SVGAGI. CDR3 amino acids: CASSLREGAGELFF. The CDR3 DNA sequence: TGTGCCAGCAGCCTCAGGGAAGGCGCCGGGGAGCTGTTTTTT.